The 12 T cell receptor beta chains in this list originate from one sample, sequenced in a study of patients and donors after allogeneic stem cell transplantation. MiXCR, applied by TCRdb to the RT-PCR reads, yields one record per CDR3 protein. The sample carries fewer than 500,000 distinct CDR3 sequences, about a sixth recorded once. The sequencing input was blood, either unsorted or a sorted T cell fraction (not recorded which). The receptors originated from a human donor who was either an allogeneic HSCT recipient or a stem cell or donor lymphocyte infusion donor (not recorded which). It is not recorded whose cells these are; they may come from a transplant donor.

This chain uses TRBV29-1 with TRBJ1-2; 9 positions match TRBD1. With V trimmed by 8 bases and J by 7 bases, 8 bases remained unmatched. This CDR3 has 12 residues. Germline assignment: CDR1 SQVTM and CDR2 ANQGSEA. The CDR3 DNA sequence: TGCAGCACATTAACAGGGGGCCTTGGCTACACCTTC. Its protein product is CSTLTGGLGYTF.

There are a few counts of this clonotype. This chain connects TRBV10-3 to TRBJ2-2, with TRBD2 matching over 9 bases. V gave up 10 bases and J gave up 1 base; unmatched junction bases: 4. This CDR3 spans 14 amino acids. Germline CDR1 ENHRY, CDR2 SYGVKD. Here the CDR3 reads CATRAGGNTGELFF. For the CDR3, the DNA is TGTGCCACCCGAGCGGGAGGGAACACCGGGGAGCTGTTTTTT.

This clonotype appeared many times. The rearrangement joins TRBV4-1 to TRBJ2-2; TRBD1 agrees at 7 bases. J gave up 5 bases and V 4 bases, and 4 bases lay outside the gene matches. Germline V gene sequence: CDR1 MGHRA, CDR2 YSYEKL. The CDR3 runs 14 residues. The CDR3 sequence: CASSLQGYTGELFF. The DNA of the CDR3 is TGCGCCAGCAGCCTACAGGGGTATACCGGGGAGCTGTTTTTT.

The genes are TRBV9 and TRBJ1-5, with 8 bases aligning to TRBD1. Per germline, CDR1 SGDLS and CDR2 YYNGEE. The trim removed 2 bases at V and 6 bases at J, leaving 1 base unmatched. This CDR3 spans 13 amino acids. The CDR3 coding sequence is TGTGCCAGCAGCGTCACAGGGGGTCAGCCCCAGCATTTT. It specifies CASSVTGGQPQHF. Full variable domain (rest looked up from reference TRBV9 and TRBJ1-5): DSGVTQTPKHLITATGQRVTLRCSPRSGDLSVYWYQQSLDQGLQFLIQYYNGEERAKGNILERFSAQQFPDLHSELNLSSLELGDSALYFCASSVTGGQPQHFGDGTRLSIL.

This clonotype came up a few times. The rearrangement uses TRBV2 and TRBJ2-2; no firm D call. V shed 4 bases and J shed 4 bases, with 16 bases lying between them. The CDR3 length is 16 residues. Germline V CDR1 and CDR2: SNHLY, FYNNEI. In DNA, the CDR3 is TGTGCCAGCAGTGTATCCGGCGGCCGTTTCACCGGGGAGCTGTTTTTT. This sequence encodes CASSVSGGRFTGELFF. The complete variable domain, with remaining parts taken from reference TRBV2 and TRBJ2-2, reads EPEVTQTPSHQVTQMGQEVILRCVPISNHLYFYWYRQILGQKVEFLVSFYNNEISEKSEIFDDQFSVERPDGSNFTLKIRSTKLEDSAMYFCASSVSGGRFTGELFFGEGSRLTVL.

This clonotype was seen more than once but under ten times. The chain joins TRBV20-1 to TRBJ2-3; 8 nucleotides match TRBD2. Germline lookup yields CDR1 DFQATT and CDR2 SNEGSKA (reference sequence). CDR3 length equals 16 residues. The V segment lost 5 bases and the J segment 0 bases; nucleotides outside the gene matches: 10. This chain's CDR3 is CSAGMWRGASTDTQYF. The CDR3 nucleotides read TGCAGTGCTGGGATGTGGCGGGGGGCCAGCACAGATACGCAGTATTTT.

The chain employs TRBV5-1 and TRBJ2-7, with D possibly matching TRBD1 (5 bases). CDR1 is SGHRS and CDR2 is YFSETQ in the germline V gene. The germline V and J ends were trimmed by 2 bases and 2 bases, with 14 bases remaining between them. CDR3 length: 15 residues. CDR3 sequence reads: CASSLAMDTTYEQYF. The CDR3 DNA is TGCGCCAGCAGCTTAGCAATGGACACCACCTACGAGCAGTACTTC.

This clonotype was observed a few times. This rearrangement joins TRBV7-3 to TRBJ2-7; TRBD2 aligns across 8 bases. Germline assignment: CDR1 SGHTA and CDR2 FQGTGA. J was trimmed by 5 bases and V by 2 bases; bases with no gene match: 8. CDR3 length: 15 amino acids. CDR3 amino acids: CASSLGRGGWDEQYF. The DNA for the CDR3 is TGTGCCAGCAGCTTAGGACGGGGGGGTTGGGACGAGCAGTACTTC.

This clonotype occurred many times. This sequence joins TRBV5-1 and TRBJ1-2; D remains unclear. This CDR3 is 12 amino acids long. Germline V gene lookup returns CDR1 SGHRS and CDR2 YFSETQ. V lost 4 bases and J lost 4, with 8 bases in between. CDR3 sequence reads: CASSGGLYGYTF. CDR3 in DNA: TGCGCCAGCAGCGGAGGACTCTATGGCTACACCTTC.

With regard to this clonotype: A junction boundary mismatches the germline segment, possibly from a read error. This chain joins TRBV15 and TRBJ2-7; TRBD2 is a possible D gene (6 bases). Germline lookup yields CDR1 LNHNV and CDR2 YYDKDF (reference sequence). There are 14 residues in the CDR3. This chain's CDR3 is CATSRAGTLGPLNF. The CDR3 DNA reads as TGTGCCACCAGTAGAGCGGGCACGTTGGGGCCACTTAACTTC.

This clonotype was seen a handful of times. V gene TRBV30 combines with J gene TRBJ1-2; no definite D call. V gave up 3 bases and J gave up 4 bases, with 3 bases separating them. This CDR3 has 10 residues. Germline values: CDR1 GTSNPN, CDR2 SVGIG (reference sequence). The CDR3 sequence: CAWRGYGYTF. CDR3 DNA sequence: TGTGCCTGGAGAGGCTATGGCTACACCTTC.

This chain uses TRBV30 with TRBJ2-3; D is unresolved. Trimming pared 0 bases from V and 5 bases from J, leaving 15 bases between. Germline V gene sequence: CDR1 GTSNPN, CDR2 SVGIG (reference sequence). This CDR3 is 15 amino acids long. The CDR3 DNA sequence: TGTGCCTGGAGTGTACCTCGGCCCCGCCAAGATACGCAGTATTTT. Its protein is CAWSVPRPRQDTQYF.